This section outlines one T cell receptor (beta chain) sequence together with its context. What went into each PCR as a spike was synthetic TCR analog templates. Libraries were prepared by immunoSEQ multiplex PCR; TCRdb keeps only in-frame clonotypes and omits some of them. The sample shows approximately 110,000 clones, approximately 85% of them seen only once. This record comes from a study of PD-L1 blockade in urothelial cancer. As for the study in general: Per blood sample, T cells had a median of roughly 150,000.

Pretreatment sampling and on-treatment sampling together yielded between 1 and 8 samples for each patient. The CDR3 totals 12 residues. CDR1 is LNHDA, CDR2 SQIVND, per germline (reference sequence). V dropped 10 bases and J dropped 9 bases, with 19 bases sitting between them. This TCR derives from a man aged 45-60 years with urothelial cancer. The input for sequencing was PBMCs, taken around atezolizumab (anti-PD-L1) treatment. This sequence joins TRBV19 and TRBJ2-7; D is undetermined. The CDR3 region is CATSSVGRRQYF. CDR3 sequence (DNA): TGTGCCACCTCCAGCGTAGGAAGGCGGCAGTACTTC.